These 14 T cell receptor beta chains originate from one sample sequenced in a study of cytomegalovirus exposure and HLA in healthy donors. The protocol was immunoSEQ multiplex PCR, while the TCRdb copy is restricted to in-frame clones and leaves out a portion. Of around 98,000 clones listed, about 90% are singletons. Material: PBMCs. These receptors were collected from a man between 18 and 29 years old in good health and CMV-seropositive.

The rearrangement links TRBV14 to TRBJ2-5; 11 positions agree with TRBD1. Germline values: CDR1 SGHDN, CDR2 FVKESK. After removal of 3 bases from V and 4 bases from J, the junction contained 10 bases not matched to a gene. CDR3 size: 17 residues. CDR3 residues: CASSHLARTGGLETQYF. CDR3 DNA sequence: TGTGCCAGCAGCCACCTGGCCCGGACAGGGGGCTTAGAGACCCAGTACTTC.

The chain links TRBV9 to TRBJ2-7; tentative D call: TRBD1 (5 bases). CDR1 and CDR2 (germline): SGDLS, YYNGEE. This CDR3 is built from 13 residues. The germline V and J ends were trimmed by 1 base and 4 bases, with 9 bases remaining between them. CDR3 DNA: TGTGCCAGCAGCGTATCCCCAGGGTACGAGCAGTACTTC. It specifies CASSVSPGYEQYF.

This rearrangement joins TRBV5-4 to TRBJ2-1, with 8 bases fitting TRBD2. With V trimmed by 0 bases and J by 7 bases, 3 bases remained unmatched. This CDR3 region has 14 residues. The germline V gene has CDR1 SGHNT and CDR2 YYREEE (reference sequence). CDR3 sequence (DNA): TGTGCCAGCAGCTTGGGCGGGAGGAATAATGAGCAGTTCTTC. It encodes CASSLGGRNNEQFF.

The chain employs TRBV23-1 and TRBJ2-7; D perhaps matches TRBD1 (9 bases). TRBV23-1 is labeled an ORF, and its function is uncertain. The CDR3 sequence is 17 residues long. V lost 2 bases, J lost 3 bases, and 20 bases lay in between. CDR3 amino acids: CASSQSRGGQGDYEQYF. DNA for the CDR3: TGCGCCAGCAGTCAAAGTCGGGGGGGACAGGGAGACTACGAGCAGTACTTC.

The rearrangement links TRBV5-1 to TRBJ2-1; 7 bases align to TRBD1. V shed 4 bases, J shed 6 bases, and the junction held 10 bases outside the gene matches. This CDR3 comprises 15 residues. Germline CDR1 SGHRS, CDR2 YFSETQ. CDR3 amino acids: CASSQTPDRPNEQFF. CDR3 bases: TGCGCCAGCAGCCAGACCCCGGACAGGCCCAATGAGCAGTTCTTC.

CDR3 in DNA: TGCGCCAGCAGCTTCGGCGGGGTCTCCTACGAGCAGTACTTC. Translation gives CASSFGGVSYEQYF. V and J are TRBV5-1 and TRBJ2-7; D is possibly TRBD2 (6 bases). Trimming took off 2 bases at V and 0 bases at J, with 9 bases between the two ends. The CDR3 is made up of 14 amino acids. In germline, CDR1 is SGHRS, CDR2 YFSETQ.

The CDR3 sequence: CASSLKSVRGGLLTMKTQYF. The CDR3 DNA is TGTGCCAGCTCATTGAAGTCGGTACGGGGGGGTCTCTTAACGATGAAGACCCAGTACTTC. The chain is built from TRBV18 and TRBJ2-5, with 8 bases matching TRBD2. Germline V lookup: CDR1 KGHSH, CDR2 LQKENI. The CDR3 has 20 residues. V was clipped by 5 bases and J by 6 bases; unmatched bases: 26.

The chain employs TRBV5-8 and TRBJ2-2; TRBD1 is a possible D gene (6 bases). The ends were cut back, 1 base at V and 4 bases at J, with 14 bases in the middle. Per germline, CDR1 SGHTS and CDR2 YDEGEE. This CDR3 contains 16 residues. CDR3 in DNA: TGTGCCAGCAGCTTGTGGCAGGGGTTACGCACCGGGGAGCTGTTTTTT. This encodes CASSLWQGLRTGELFF.

V and J are TRBV9 and TRBJ2-5; 8 bases are shared with TRBD2. With V trimmed by 0 bases and J by 1 base, 5 bases remained unmatched. The CDR3 extends over 16 amino acids. The germline V gene has CDR1 SGDLS and CDR2 YYNGEE. This chain's CDR3 is CASSVGDGGAQETQYF. CDR3 DNA sequence: TGTGCCAGCAGCGTAGGGGACGGGGGGGCCCAAGAGACCCAGTACTTC.

The chain is built from TRBV7-9 and TRBJ1-5, with 12 bases identical to TRBD1. The CDR3 runs 15 residues. V shed 5 bases, J shed 5 bases, and the junction held 4 bases outside the gene matches. Germline V gene data show CDR1 as SEHNR and CDR2 as FQNEAQ (reference sequence). CDR3 sequence (DNA): TGTGCCAGCAGCCGAGGGGACAGGGGGCATCAGCCCCAGCATTTT. Encoded protein: CASSRGDRGHQPQHF.

J is TRBJ1-1 and V is TRBV7-2; D is perhaps TRBD1 (5 bases). The germline V gene has CDR1 SGHTA and CDR2 FQGNSA. The CDR3 sequence is 14 residues long. V lost 1 base and J lost 6, with 12 bases in between. Here the CDR3 DNA reads TGTGCCAGCAGCTTAGATCAGGGTTCCGCTGAAGCTTTCTTT. This codes for CASSLDQGSAEAFF.

The chain carries TRBV25-1 and TRBJ2-5; 10 nucleotides match TRBD1. The CDR3 runs to 16 residues. V lost 6 bases to trimming and J lost 3 bases; unmatched junction nucleotides: 10. The germline V gene encodes CDR1 MGHDK and CDR2 SYGVNS. The DNA for the CDR3 is TGTGCCAGCAGCCCCCGGGACAGGGGATTCAAAGAGACCCAGTACTTC. This encodes CASSPRDRGFKETQYF.

The chain carries TRBV7-8 and TRBJ1-6; 9 nucleotides agree with TRBD1. With V trimmed by 3 bases and J by 9 bases, 12 bases remained unmatched. Germline V gene data show CDR1 as SGHVS and CDR2 as FQNEAQ. CDR3 length equals 17 residues. CDR3 nucleotides: TGTGCCAGCAGCTTGGGTGCCGGAACAGGGGGCTTTTCACCCCTCCACTTT. Encoded protein: CASSLGAGTGGFSPLHF. The complete variable domain, with remaining parts taken from reference TRBV7-8 and TRBJ1-6, reads GAGVSQSPRYKVAKRGQDVALRCDPISGHVSLFWYQQALGQGPEFLTYFQNEAQLDKSGLPSDRFFAERPEGSVSTLKIQRTQQEDSAVYLCASSLGAGTGGFSPLHFGNGTRLTVT.

V and J are TRBV7-2 and TRBJ2-7; TRBD2 aligns across 8 bases. This CDR3 contains 12 residues. V gave up 9 bases and J gave up 0 bases; unmatched junction bases: 1. Per germline, CDR1 SGHTA and CDR2 FQGNSA. The CDR3 DNA reads TGTGCCAGTGGGACTAGCTCCTACGAGCAGTACTTC. This translates into CASGTSSYEQYF.